This T cell receptor (beta chain) was sequenced during a study of blood T cell repertoires in COVID-19. Germline CDR1 is MNHEY and CDR2 is SVGAGI. The CDR3 loop spans 13 amino acids. Trimming took 11 bases from V and 8 from J, leaving 18 bases between them. Per the study methods: Estimation of nucleated cell counts was performed using reference gene primer amplification. The protocol was immunoSEQ multiplex PCR, while the TCRdb copy is restricted to in-frame clones and leaves out a portion. The V and J calls and the clone size are those of that table, but D and trimming were determined from the DNA. This table has fewer than 350,000 clones, 86% appearing once.

The V call is TRBV6-5, the J call TRBJ1-4; D ambiguous. The receptor's source is a woman aged 25 to 39 with COVID-19, enrolled during active disease. Sequenced input: peripheral blood. CDR3 in amino acids: CASRGPHGEKLFF. CDR3 DNA: TGTGCCTCCCGCGGCCCTCACGGGGAAAAACTGTTTTTT.